This T cell receptor beta chain was captured in a study of T-cell reconstitution after alpha-beta-depleted transplantation in children. Germline loops: CDR1 DFQATT, CDR2 SNEGSKA (reference sequence). The CDR3 has 14 residues. V lost 4 bases and J lost 1, with 12 bases in between. Unique molecular identifiers were incorporated into the prepared TCRbeta library. TCRdb processed the PCR reads anew with MiXCR; each CDR3 protein has one entry. The sample includes a few hundred thousand distinct CDR3 sequences, over 9.5% of them seen just once. This clonotype turned up a few times. The clonotype was recovered from a human donor who donated a stem cell graft to a child with SCID. This chain joins TRBV20-1 and TRBJ2-3; weak D call: TRBD2 (6 bases). Sequenced material: PBMCs from the stem cell graft donor, taken from the stem cell graft. The CDR3 is CSATRLGGTDTQYF. CDR3 sequence (DNA): TGCAGTGCTACCCGACTAGGGGGCACAGATACGCAGTATTTT.